These 8 T cell receptor beta chains originate from one sample sequenced in a study of beta chain features in type 1 diabetes. Points from the study as a whole: All four CD4+ subsets from Type 1 diabetes patients carried moderately but significantly shorter TCRB CDR3s.

Expressed TCRB transcripts were sequenced because the isolated RNA had all been reverse transcribed beforehand. Repertoires were generated with immunoSEQ multiplex PCR, while TCRdb's copy carries only in-frame clones and drops some. The table lists 200,000 to 300,000 clones, 11% to 15% of them singletons. These receptors have no known antigen. The specimen sequenced was naive CD4+ T cells from blood. The receptors derive from a man younger than 45 with type 1 diabetes.

This clone was seen more than once but under ten times. The chain combines TRBV2 with TRBJ2-2, with TRBD1 matching over 9 bases. CDR1 and CDR2 (germline): SNHLY, FYNNEI. This CDR3 is built from 16 residues. V gave up 3 bases and J gave up 6 bases; unmatched junction bases: 8. DNA for the CDR3: TGTGCCAGCAGTGAGGAGACAGGGGGTATCTCCGGGGAGCTGTTTTTT. Protein sequence: CASSEETGGISGELFF.

Only a few counts were recorded for this clone. The chain employs TRBV7-2 and TRBJ1-4; 8 nucleotides align to TRBD1. Looked up from germline, CDR1 is SGHTA and CDR2 is FQGNSA. This CDR3 has 16 residues. Trimming took 4 bases from V and 0 from J; bases not matched to a gene: 4. The CDR3 DNA reads TGTGCCAGCAGCTCCGGACAGGGAGCAACTAATGAAAAACTGTTTTTT. It translates to CASSSGQGATNEKLFF. Full variable domain (rest looked up from reference TRBV7-2 and TRBJ1-4): GAGVSQSPSNKVTEKGKDVELRCDPISGHTALYWYRQSLGQGLEFLIYFQGNSAPDKSGLPSDRFSAERTGGSVSTLTIQRTQQEDSAVYLCASSSGQGATNEKLFFGSGTQLSVL.

V is TRBV7-9 and J is TRBJ1-1, with D possibly TRBD1 on 5 matching bases. The CDR3 has 14 amino acids. V lost 11 bases, J lost 1 base, and 17 bases lay in between. Germline loops: CDR1 SEHNR, CDR2 FQNEAQ (reference sequence). The CDR3 loop is CALDGGPQNTEAFF. CDR3 bases: TGTGCCCTAGACGGGGGACCCCAGAACACTGAAGCTTTCTTT.

This clone was counted between two and nine times. In nucleotides, the CDR3 is TGCGCCAGCAGCTTGGCCCCAGGGGGCGGGAACACTGAAGCTTTCTTT. Translating it yields CASSLAPGGGNTEAFF. The chain is built from TRBV5-1 and TRBJ1-1; TRBD1 aligns across 8 bases. There are 16 residues in the CDR3. Per germline, CDR1 SGHRS and CDR2 YFSETQ. J gave up 1 base and V 0 bases, and 5 bases lay outside the gene matches.

This clone turned up a few times. Sequence at one end of the junction differs from germline and may be a read error. V is TRBV30 and J is TRBJ1-2; D unresolved. Germline V CDR1 and CDR2: GTSNPN, SVGIG (reference sequence). The length of the CDR3 is 14 residues. The CDR3 loop reads CAWSDRLGYRARYF. CDR3 nucleotide sequence: TGTGCCTGGAGCGATCGACTAGGATATCGAGCCCGATATTTC.

This clone was detected a few times. The rearrangement links TRBV4-1 to TRBJ2-5, with 12 bases aligning to TRBD2. The J call is uncertain, as TRBJ2-7 better fits the DNA end. Looked up from germline, CDR1 is MGHRA and CDR2 is YSYEKL. The CDR3 is made up of 15 amino acids. The DNA for the CDR3 is TGCGCCAGCAGCCAAGGACTAGCGGGAGCCTACGAGCAGTACTTC. This gives the protein CASSQGLAGAYEQYF.

This clone was observed a handful of times. The genes are TRBV5-6 and TRBJ2-1; 7 nucleotides align to TRBD2. The CDR3 is made up of 15 amino acids. Per the germline V gene, CDR1 is SGHDT and CDR2 is YYEEEE. V lost 5 bases, J lost 8 bases, and 13 bases stayed unmatched. This chain's CDR3 is CASSPVGGREDEQFF. The CDR3 DNA is TGTGCCAGCAGTCCCGTAGGCGGGAGAGAGGATGAGCAGTTCTTC.

This clone was counted only a few times. The CDR3 loop is CAISERPASGGYTGELFF. DNA for the CDR3: TGTGCCATCAGTGAGCGCCCCGCTAGCGGGGGGTACACCGGGGAGCTGTTTTTT. V gene TRBV10-3 combines with J gene TRBJ2-2; TRBD2 agrees at 11 bases. The germline V gene has CDR1 ENHRY and CDR2 SYGVKD. CDR3 length: 18 residues. J gave up 3 bases and V 2 bases, and 8 bases lay outside the gene matches.